This T cell receptor (beta chain) was recorded in a study of blood T cells in healthy people across ages. Concerning this clonotype itself: Antigen specificity is unknown.

This CDR3 contains 10 residues. The V end lost 6 bases, the J end lost 8 bases, and 7 bases lay between the germline ends. Germline V gives CDR1 SQVTM, CDR2 ANQGSEA. Study-level findings and limits: The fall in TCR beta diversity per million T cells was roughly linear with age.

For the second PCR, which ran for roughly 6 to 12 cycles, a sample-barcoded 5' primer and a J-beta primer mix were used. Each cDNA was tagged by a template-switch adaptor containing 12 random nucleotides. Via MiXCR, TCRdb re-called the 5' RACE reads, giving one row per CDR3 protein. This table holds under 800,000 distinct CDR3 sequences, around 21% found once. This TCR was recovered from a man in his 70s in good health. The chain combines TRBV29-1 with TRBJ1-4; perhaps TRBD1 as D (6 bases). Material for sequencing was blood. The DNA for the CDR3 is TGCAGCGTCGGACAGGAAAAACTGTTTTTT. Protein product: CSVGQEKLFF.